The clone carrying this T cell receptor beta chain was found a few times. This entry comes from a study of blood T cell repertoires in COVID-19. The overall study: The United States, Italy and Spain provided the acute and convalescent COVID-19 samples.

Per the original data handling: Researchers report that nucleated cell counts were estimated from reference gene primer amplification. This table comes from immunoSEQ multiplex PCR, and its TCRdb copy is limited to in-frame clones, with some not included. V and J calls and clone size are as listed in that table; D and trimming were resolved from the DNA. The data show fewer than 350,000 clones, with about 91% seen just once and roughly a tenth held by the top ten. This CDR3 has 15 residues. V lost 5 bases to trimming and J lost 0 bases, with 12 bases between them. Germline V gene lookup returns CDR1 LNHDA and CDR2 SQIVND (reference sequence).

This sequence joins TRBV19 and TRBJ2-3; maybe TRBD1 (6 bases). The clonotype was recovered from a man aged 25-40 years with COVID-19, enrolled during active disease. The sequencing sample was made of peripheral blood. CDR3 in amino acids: CASSGAGASTDTQYF. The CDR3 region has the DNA TGTGCCAGTAGTGGGGCAGGGGCTAGCACAGATACGCAGTATTTT. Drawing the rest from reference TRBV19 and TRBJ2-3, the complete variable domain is DGGITQSPKYLFRKEGQNVTLSCEQNLNHDAMYWYRQDPGQGLRLIYYSQIVNDFQKGDIAEGYSVSREKKESFPLTVTSAQKNPTAFYLCASSGAGASTDTQYFGPGTRLTVL.